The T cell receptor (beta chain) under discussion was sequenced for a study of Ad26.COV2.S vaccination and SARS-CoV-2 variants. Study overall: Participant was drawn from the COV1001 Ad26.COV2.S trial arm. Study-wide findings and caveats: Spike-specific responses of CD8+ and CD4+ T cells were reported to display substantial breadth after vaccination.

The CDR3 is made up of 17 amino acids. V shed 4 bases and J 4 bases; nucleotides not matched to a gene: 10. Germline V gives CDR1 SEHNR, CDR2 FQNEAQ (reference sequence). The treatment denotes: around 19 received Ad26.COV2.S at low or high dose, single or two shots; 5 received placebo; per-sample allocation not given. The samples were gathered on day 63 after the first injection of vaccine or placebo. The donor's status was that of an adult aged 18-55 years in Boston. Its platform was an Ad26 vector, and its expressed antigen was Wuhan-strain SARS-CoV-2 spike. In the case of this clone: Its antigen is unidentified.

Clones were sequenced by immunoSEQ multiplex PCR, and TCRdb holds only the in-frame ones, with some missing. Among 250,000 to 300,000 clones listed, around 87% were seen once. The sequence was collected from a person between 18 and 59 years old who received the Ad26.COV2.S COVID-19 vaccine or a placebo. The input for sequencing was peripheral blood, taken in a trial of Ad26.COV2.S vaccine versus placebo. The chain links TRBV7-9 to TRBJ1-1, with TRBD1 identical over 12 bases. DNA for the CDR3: TGTGCCAGCAGCTCAACCGGGACAGGGGGCAGCGTCACTGAAGCTTTCTTT. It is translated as CASSSTGTGGSVTEAFF.